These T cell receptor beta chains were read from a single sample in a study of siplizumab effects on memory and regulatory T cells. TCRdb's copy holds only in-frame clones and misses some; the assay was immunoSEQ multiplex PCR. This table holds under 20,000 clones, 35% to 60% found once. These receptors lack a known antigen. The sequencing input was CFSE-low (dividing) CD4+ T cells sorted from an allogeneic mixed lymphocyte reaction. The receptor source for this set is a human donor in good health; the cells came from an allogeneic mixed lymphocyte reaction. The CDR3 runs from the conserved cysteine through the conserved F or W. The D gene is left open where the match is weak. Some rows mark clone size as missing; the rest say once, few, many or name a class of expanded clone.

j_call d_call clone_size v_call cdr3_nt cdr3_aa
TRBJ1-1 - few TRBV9 TGTGCCAGCAGCCCGGGTGGGTACACTGAAGCTTTCTTT CASSPGGYTEAFF
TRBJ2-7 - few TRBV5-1 TGCGCCAGCAGCTTGCAGGGTTTCGAGCAGTACTTC CASSLQGFEQYF
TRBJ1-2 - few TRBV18 TGTGCCAGCTCCTTTGGAAGCGACTATGGCTACACCTTC CASSFGSDYGYTF
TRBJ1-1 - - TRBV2 TGTGCCAGCCGCAGGGACACTGAAGCTTTCTTT CASRRDTEAFF
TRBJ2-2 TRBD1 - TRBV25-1 TGTGCCAGCAGGGACAGGGTAAACACCGGGGAGCTGTTTTTT CASRDRVNTGELFF
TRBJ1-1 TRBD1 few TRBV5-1 TGCGCCAGCAGCTTGACCACATCGGCCTCAGGACAGGGAGAAGCTTTCTTT CASSLTTSASGQGEAFF
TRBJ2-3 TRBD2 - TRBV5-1 TGCGCCAGCAGTCGGCCCGGGGGGATCACAGATACGCAGTATTTT CASSRPGGITDTQYF
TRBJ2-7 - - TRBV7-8 TGTGCCAGCAGCTTCCCCCAAGCCAAGCAGTACTTC CASSFPQAKQYF
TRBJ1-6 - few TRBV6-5 TGTGCCAGCAGTTACGGGGGTTTGGCCCTCCACTTT CASSYGGLALHF
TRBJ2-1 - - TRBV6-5 TGTGCCAGCAGCCCCGGGACGTTGAGGTTCTTC CASSPGTLRFF
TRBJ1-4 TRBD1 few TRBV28 TGTGCCAGCGGGACAGAAGGTAATGAAAAACTGTTTTTT CASGTEGNEKLFF
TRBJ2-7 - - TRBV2 TGTGCCAGCAGTGAATTTGGCAGCCCCTACGAGCAGTACTTC CASSEFGSPYEQYF
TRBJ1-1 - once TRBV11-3 TGTGCCAGCAGCACGACCAGAGACGCGAACACTGAAGCTTTCTTT CASSTTRDANTEAFF
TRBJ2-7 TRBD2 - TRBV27 TGTGCCAGCAGTTCCTACGGACTAGCGGGGCGCGAGCAGTACTTC CASSSYGLAGREQYF
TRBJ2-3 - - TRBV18 TGTGCCAGCTCCCCAGTAGGAGATACGCAGTATTTT CASSPVGDTQYF
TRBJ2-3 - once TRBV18 TGTGCCAGCTCACCCGGCGCCACAGATACGCAGTATTTT CASSPGATDTQYF
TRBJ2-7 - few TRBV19 TGTGCCAGTAGTATAGTTAGGGGTAACGAGCAGTACTTC CASSIVRGNEQYF
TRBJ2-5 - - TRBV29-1 TGCAGCGTCGCCCGGGGGGCGCGCGAGGAGACCCAGTACTTC CSVARGAREETQYF
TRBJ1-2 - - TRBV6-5 TGTGCCAGCAGCCAGACAGATTATGGCTACACCTTC CASSQTDYGYTF
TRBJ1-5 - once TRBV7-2 TGTGCCAGCAGCCAGACAGGAGGGGCTCAGCCCCAGCATTTT CASSQTGGAQPQHF
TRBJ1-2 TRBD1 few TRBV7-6 TGTGCCAGCAGCTTAGTACAGGGGGCGGACTATGGCTACACCTTC CASSLVQGADYGYTF
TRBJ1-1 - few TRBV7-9 TGTGCCAGCAGCCTCAGGCAGGGGTGGGCCACTGAAGCTTTCTTT CASSLRQGWATEAFF
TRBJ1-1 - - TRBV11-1 TGTGCCAGCAGCCCAGGGGATTTCGCTGAAGCTTTCTTT CASSPGDFAEAFF
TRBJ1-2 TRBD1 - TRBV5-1 TGCGCCAGCAGCATAGGACAGGTGACTTCCTATGGCTACACCTTC CASSIGQVTSYGYTF
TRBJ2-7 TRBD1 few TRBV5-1 TGCGCCAGCAGCAGAGGACAGGGTCTCGACGAGCAGTACTTC CASSRGQGLDEQYF
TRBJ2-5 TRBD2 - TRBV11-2 TGTGCCAGCAGCTTAGTCCCTAGCGGGGGTAGGGGGACCCAGTACTTC CASSLVPSGGRGTQYF
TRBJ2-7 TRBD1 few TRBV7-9 TGTGCCAGCAGCTTCTCGGGACAGGGACCACTAGGGCAGTACTTC CASSFSGQGPLGQYF
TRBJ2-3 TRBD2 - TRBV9 TGTGCCGAGACTAGCGGCACAGATACGCAGTATTTT CAETSGTDTQYF
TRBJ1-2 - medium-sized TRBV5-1 TGCGCCAGCAGCTTACCGGGACTGACAGAGGGCGGCTACACCTTC CASSLPGLTEGGYTF
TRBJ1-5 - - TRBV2 TGTGCCAGCAGACGGATTAGCAATCAGCCCCAGCATTTT CASRRISNQPQHF
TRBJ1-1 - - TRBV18 TGTGCCAGCTCATCTCTAGACGGGAACACTGAAGCTTTCTTT CASSSLDGNTEAFF
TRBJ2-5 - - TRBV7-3 TGTGCCAGCAGCTTCGGGGGAGGAGAGACCCAGTACTTC CASSFGGGETQYF
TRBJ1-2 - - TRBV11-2 TGTGCCAGCAGCCAGGAGTCCGGCTACACCTTC CASSQESGYTF
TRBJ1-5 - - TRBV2 TGTGCCAGCAGCGATTTAAGGACTTATAGCAATCAGCCCCAGCATTTT CASSDLRTYSNQPQHF
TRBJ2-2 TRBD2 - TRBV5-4 TGTGCCAGCAGCTTGGTGCTAGCGGGGGGTGTGGCCGGGGAGCTGTTTTTT CASSLVLAGGVAGELFF
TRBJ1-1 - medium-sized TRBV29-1 TGCAGCGTTGATCATCGACCCGGATGGGCTGAAGCTTTCTTT CSVDHRPGWAEAFF
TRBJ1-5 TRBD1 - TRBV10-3 TGTGCCACCCCCGGACAGGGGGGCAATCAGCCCCAGCATTTT CATPGQGGNQPQHF
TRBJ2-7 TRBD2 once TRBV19 TGTGCCAGACGACTAGCGGGGGTCCTCTCCTACGAGCAGTACTTC CARRLAGVLSYEQYF
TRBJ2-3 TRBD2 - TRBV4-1 TGCGCCAGCAGCCAAGTGGAGGCAGCGGGGGCCACAGATACGCAGTATTTT CASSQVEAAGATDTQYF
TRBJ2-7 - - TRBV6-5 TGTGCCAGCAGTTTAAACTCCTACGAGCAGTACTTC CASSLNSYEQYF